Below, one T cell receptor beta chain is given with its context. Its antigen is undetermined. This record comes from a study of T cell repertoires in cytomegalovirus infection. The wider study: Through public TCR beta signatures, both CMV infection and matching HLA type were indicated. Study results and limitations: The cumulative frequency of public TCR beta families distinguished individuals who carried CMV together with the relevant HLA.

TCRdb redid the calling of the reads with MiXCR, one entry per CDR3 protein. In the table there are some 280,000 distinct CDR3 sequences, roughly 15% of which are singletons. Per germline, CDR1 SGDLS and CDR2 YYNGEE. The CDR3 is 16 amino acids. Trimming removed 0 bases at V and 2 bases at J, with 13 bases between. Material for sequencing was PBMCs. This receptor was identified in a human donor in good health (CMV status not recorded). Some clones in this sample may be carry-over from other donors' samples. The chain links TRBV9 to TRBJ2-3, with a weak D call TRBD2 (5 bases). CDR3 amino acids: CASSVDPGLLTDTQYF. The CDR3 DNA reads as TGTGCCAGCAGCGTAGATCCGGGGTTACTCACAGATACGCAGTATTTT.